Listed below are T cell receptor beta chains from one sample, sequenced in a study of siplizumab effects on memory and regulatory T cells. Sequenced by immunoSEQ multiplex PCR; TCRdb stores in-frame clones only, minus some. The repertoire holds about 120,000 clones, with about 95% as singletons. The sample taken for sequencing was non-Treg CD4+ T cells sorted from blood. These receptor sequences come from a human donor in good health. The CDR3 runs from the conserved cysteine through the conserved F or W. Fields, in order: D gene, J gene, V gene, clone size, CDR3 DNA, CDR3 protein. A D gene is named only where the DNA matches it firmly. Only some rows state a clone size, as once, few, many or a class for expanded clones.

>TRBD1|TRBJ2-1|TRBV19|-
TGTGCCAGTAGTATAAGGGGACAGGGGGCGATCAGCTCCTACAATGAGCAGTTCTTC
CASSIRGQGAISSYNEQFF
>-|TRBJ1-5|TRBV5-1|-
TGCGCCAGCAGTTGGGGGGCCTTAGGCAATCAGCCCCAGCATTTT
CASSWGALGNQPQHF
>-|TRBJ1-1|TRBV5-4|-
TGTGCCAGCAGCCTGCGAGGGGGCACTGAAGCTTTCTTT
CASSLRGGTEAFF
>TRBD1|TRBJ2-3|TRBV5-4|-
TGTGCCAGCAGCTACGGACAGGCTAGCACAGATACGCAGTATTTT
CASSYGQASTDTQYF
>-|TRBJ1-6|TRBV5-1|-
TGCGCCAGCAGCCCCGGTAGGGGCAATTCACCCCTCCACTTT
CASSPGRGNSPLHF
>TRBD2|TRBJ2-3|TRBV5-1|-
TGCGCCAGCAGCCCGGGACTAGCGGGAAGAGATACGCAGTATTTT
CASSPGLAGRDTQYF
>TRBD1|TRBJ1-3|TRBV6-6|once
TGTGCCAGCAGTTACTCCGGACAGGGGGACACCATATATTTT
CASSYSGQGDTIYF
>TRBD2|TRBJ2-5|TRBV7-9|-
TGTGCCAGCAGCCCGAAGCGGGAGGGCCGAGGGACCCAGTACTTC
CASSPKREGRGTQYF
>-|TRBJ1-1|TRBV6-5|-
TGTGCCAGCAGTTTCCTCGGTGCGGGCGGCACTGAAGCTTTCTTT
CASSFLGAGGTEAFF
>-|TRBJ1-1|TRBV19|-
TGTGCCAGTACCCCTAGGGGGTGGACTGAAGCTTTCTTT
CASTPRGWTEAFF
>TRBD2|TRBJ2-1|TRBV27|-
TGTGCCAGCAAACGGGGCGTGGGAGCGGGAGAGGTAAATGAGCAGTTCTTC
CASKRGVGAGEVNEQFF
>-|TRBJ1-3|TRBV25-1|-
TGTGCCAGCAGTGAAACAGCTTCTGGAAACACCATATATTTT
CASSETASGNTIYF